This TCR beta chain was identified in a study of lymphopenia after photon versus proton radiotherapy. The V gene end was trimmed by 1 base and the J gene end by 5 bases; junction bases not matched to a gene: 6. The germline gives CDR1 SEHNR, CDR2 FQNEAQ (reference sequence). There are 15 residues in the CDR3. For this clone: What it binds is not known.

Broader study findings: Relative stability marked proton patients; photon patients lost diversity and naive cells. Post-nadir diversity loss with photons came from oligoclonal expansion, particularly CD8+ Temra cells.

Measured with immunoSEQ multiplex PCR; TCRdb has only the in-frame clones, and not every one. The sample holds 20,000 to 25,000 clones; roughly 91% are singletons and the top ten take around 10%. Sequences were derived from peripheral blood, sampled from a patient treated with proton-based radiotherapy. This rearrangement joins TRBV7-9 to TRBJ1-2, with TRBD1 matching over 8 bases. The sequence was obtained from a man aged 80 or over with esophageal cancer. The CDR3, as DNA: TGTGCCAGCAGCTTAGGTTACAGGGGGGATTATGGCTACACCTTC. Translated: CASSLGYRGDYGYTF.